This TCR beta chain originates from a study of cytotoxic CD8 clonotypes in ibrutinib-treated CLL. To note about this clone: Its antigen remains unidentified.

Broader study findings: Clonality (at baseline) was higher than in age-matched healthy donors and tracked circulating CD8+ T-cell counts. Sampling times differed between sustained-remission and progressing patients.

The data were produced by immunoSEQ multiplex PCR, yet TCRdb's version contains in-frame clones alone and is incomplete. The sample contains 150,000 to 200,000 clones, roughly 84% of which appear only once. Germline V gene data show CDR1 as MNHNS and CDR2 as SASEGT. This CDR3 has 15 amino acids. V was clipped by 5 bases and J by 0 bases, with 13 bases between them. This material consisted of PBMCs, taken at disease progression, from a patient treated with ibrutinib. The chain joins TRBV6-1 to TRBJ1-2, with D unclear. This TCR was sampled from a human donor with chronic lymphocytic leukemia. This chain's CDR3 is CASSFLGISNYGYTF. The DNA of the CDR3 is TGTGCCAGCAGTTTCTTGGGCATTTCTAACTATGGCTACACCTTC.